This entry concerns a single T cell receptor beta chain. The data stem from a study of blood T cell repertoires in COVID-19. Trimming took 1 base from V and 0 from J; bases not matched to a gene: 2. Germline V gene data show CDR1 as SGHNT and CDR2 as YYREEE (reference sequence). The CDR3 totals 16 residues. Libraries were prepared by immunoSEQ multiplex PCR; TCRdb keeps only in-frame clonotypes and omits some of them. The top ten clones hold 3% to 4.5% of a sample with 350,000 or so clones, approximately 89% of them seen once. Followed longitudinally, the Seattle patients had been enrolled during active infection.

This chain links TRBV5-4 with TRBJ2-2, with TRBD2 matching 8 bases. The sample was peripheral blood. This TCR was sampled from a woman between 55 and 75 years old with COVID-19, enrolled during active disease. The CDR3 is CASSLKTSANTGELFF. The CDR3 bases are TGTGCCAGCAGCTTGAAGACTAGCGCGAACACCGGGGAGCTGTTTTTT.